Listed below are T cell receptor beta chains from one sample, sequenced in a study of blood T cell repertoires in COVID-19. Libraries were prepared by immunoSEQ multiplex PCR; TCRdb keeps only in-frame clonotypes and omits some of them. The data hold roughly 460,000 clones, with about 90% observed a single time. The sequenced sample was peripheral blood. These TCRs come from a man aged 18 to 29 with COVID-19, enrolled during active disease. CDR3s include the opening cysteine and the closing phenylalanine or tryptophan. The D gene is left open where the match is weak. The listing skips clone size in some rows; elsewhere it reads once, few, many or a size class.

V	size	D	J	DNA	CDR3
TRBV18	once	.	TRBJ1-1	TGTGCCAGCTCACCGCGACTCGTTTTGAACACTGAAGCTTTCTTT	CASSPRLVLNTEAFF
TRBV27	.	.	TRBJ2-3	TGTGCCAGCAGCCGAATACTAGCCCTCACAGATACGCAGTATTTT	CASSRILALTDTQYF
TRBV14	.	TRBD2	TRBJ2-1	TGTGCCAGCAGCCAAGAATCTCCACTAGCGGTTTCACACAATGAGCAGTTCTTC	CASSQESPLAVSHNEQFF
TRBV7-9	.	.	TRBJ1-4	TGTGCCAGCAGCTTACAGACAGGCGGTAATGAAAAACTGTTTTTT	CASSLQTGGNEKLFF
TRBV5-1	.	.	TRBJ2-5	TGCGCCAGCAGCTTGGCACTGTCACAAGAGACCCAGTACTTC	CASSLALSQETQYF
TRBV19	.	TRBD1	TRBJ1-6	TGTGCCAGTAGCCAGACAGGGTTCACCCTCCACTTT	CASSQTGFTLHF
TRBV15	once	.	TRBJ2-5	TGTGCCACCAGCAGAGATCGGACTTCCCAAGAGACCCAGTACTTC	CATSRDRTSQETQYF
TRBV29-1	.	.	TRBJ2-2	TGCAGCGTTGATGGGAGGGACACAAACACCGGGGAGCTGTTTTTT	CSVDGRDTNTGELFF
TRBV4-2	.	.	TRBJ2-3	TGTGCCAGCAGCCAAGCCCTCGGACCGGGCGGGTTCACAGATACGCAGTATTTT	CASSQALGPGGFTDTQYF
TRBV11-2	.	.	TRBJ2-7	TGTGCCAGCAGCTTACAGGGCTACGAGCAGTACTTC	CASSLQGYEQYF
TRBV18	.	TRBD1	TRBJ2-3	TGTGCCAGCTCACCAACAGGGGGCTACGGAGATACGCAGTATTTT	CASSPTGGYGDTQYF
TRBV12-5	.	TRBD1	TRBJ1-6	TGTGCTAGTGGTTCGAGGAGGGACAGAACTCCTAATTCACCCCTCCACTTT	CASGSRRDRTPNSPLHF
TRBV6-6	once	.	TRBJ2-7	TGTGCCAGCAGTTCACCAAGAGGAGCTCCGTACGAGCAGTACTTC	CASSSPRGAPYEQYF
TRBV12-5	.	TRBD2	TRBJ2-3	TGTGCTAGTGGCCTAGCGGGAGGTCGAGATACGCAGTATTTT	CASGLAGGRDTQYF
TRBV28	.	TRBD2	TRBJ2-7	TGTGCCAGCACGTCCGGGACTAGACCCTACGAGCAGTACTTC	CASTSGTRPYEQYF
TRBV19	.	.	TRBJ2-5	TGTGCCAGCCAAGCACAGGCCTCCCAAGAGACCCAGTACTTC	CASQAQASQETQYF
TRBV25-1	.	.	TRBJ2-2	TGTGCCAGCAGTGATATGAACACCGGGGAGCTGTTTTTT	CASSDMNTGELFF
TRBV6-5	.	TRBD2	TRBJ2-3	TGTGCCAGCAGGCGGACTAGCGGGAACACAGATACGCAGTATTTT	CASRRTSGNTDTQYF
TRBV21-1	.	.	TRBJ2-5	TGTGCCAGCTTCCAATCCGGCGGAGAGTACTTC	CASFQSGGEYF
TRBV7-9	.	TRBD1	TRBJ2-1	TGTGCCAGCGGAATGACAGGGGGTGGTTACAATGAGCAGTTCTTC	CASGMTGGGYNEQFF
TRBV6-1	.	.	TRBJ1-5	TGTGCCAGCAGTGAAATGGCAGGGCAAGGTCAGCCCCAGCATTTT	CASSEMAGQGQPQHF
TRBV6-2/TRBV6-3	.	TRBD1	TRBJ1-4	TGTGCCAGCAGTTCCGATTCCTGGACAGGAGGGCGGAAACTGTTTTTT	CASSSDSWTGGRKLFF
TRBV2	.	TRBD2	TRBJ2-1	TGTGCCAGCAGTTCACTAGCGCTCTCCTACAATGAGCAGTTCTTC	CASSSLALSYNEQFF
TRBV27	.	.	TRBJ2-2	TGTGCCAGCAGTGGAGCTGTCACCGGGGAGCTGTTTTTT	CASSGAVTGELFF
TRBV12-3/TRBV12-4	.	.	TRBJ1-2	TGTGCCAGCAGTTTGGGGACTAACTACACCTTC	CASSLGTNYTF
TRBV5-4	.	.	TRBJ2-7	TGTGCCAGCAGCACGGTCGAATCCTACGAGCAGTACTTC	CASSTVESYEQYF
TRBV5-6	.	TRBD1	TRBJ1-2	TGTGCCAGCAGCTACCGGGGACAGGGGGCCTATGGCTACACCTTC	CASSYRGQGAYGYTF
TRBV23-1	once	.	TRBJ1-1	TGCGCCAGCAGTCAAAGGGGCCCAAACCCAACAAACACTGAAGCTTTCTTT	CASSQRGPNPTNTEAFF
TRBV4-2	few	.	TRBJ1-1	TGTGCCAGCAGCTGGGCAGGAACTGAAGCTTTCTTT	CASSWAGTEAFF
TRBV7-9	.	.	TRBJ2-7	TGTGCCAGCAGTAGGCAGGAAAGGTACGAGCAGTACTTC	CASSRQERYEQYF
TRBV15	.	TRBD2	TRBJ2-5	TGTGCCACCAGCAGAGATTACGCGGGGGGAGGAGAGACCCAGTACTTC	CATSRDYAGGGETQYF
TRBV5-6	.	.	TRBJ1-2	TGTGCCAGCAGCTCTCTACAGGGTGGGGGCTACACCTTC	CASSSLQGGGYTF
TRBV5-1	once	TRBD2	TRBJ2-6	TGCGCCAGCAGCTTTCTAGCGGGAGGGACCGGGGCCAACGTCCTGACTTTC	CASSFLAGGTGANVLTF
TRBV7-9	.	.	TRBJ2-3	TGTGCCAGCAGCCACGGAGATACGCAGTATTTT	CASSHGDTQYF
TRBV4-1	.	.	TRBJ1-2	TGCGCCAGCAGCCGTTACTTCGGGACGGAGGGTGGATATGGCTACACCTTC	CASSRYFGTEGGYGYTF
TRBV3-1/TRBV3-2	.	.	TRBJ1-1	TGTGCCAGCAGCCTACCGGGACTGAGAACAAGTGAAGCTTTCTTT	CASSLPGLRTSEAFF
TRBV4-1	.	.	TRBJ2-1	TGCGCCAGCAGCCAACCCAGGACTGGGGATGAGCAGTTCTTC	CASSQPRTGDEQFF
TRBV12-3/TRBV12-4	.	.	TRBJ2-7	TGTGCCAGCAGTTTATCGGGAGCCTACGAGCAGTACTTC	CASSLSGAYEQYF
TRBV7-9	few	.	TRBJ2-3	TGTGCCAGCACCAAATATAGGGGGGGTGGAACCACAGATACGCAGTATTTT	CASTKYRGGGTTDTQYF